Included here is one TCR beta chain sequence, with context. Germline trimming cut 1 base from V and 9 bases from J; bases unmatched to any gene: 12. Germline V lookup: CDR1 MDHEN, CDR2 SYDVKM. The CDR3 is 16 amino acids. The sample is drawn from a study of blood T cell repertoires in COVID-19. The protocol was immunoSEQ multiplex PCR, while the TCRdb copy is restricted to in-frame clones and leaves out a portion. The data show approximately 210,000 clones, around 85% seen once. The J gene is TRBJ2-1, the V gene TRBV28; TRBD1 matches at 7 bases. The receptor's source is a man in his forties or fifties with acute or convalescent COVID-19. Sequencing input: peripheral blood. The DNA for the CDR3 is TGTGCCAGCAGTTTATTAAGCCCGACAGGGTTCGGTGAGCAGTTCTTC. It codes for CASSLLSPTGFGEQFF.